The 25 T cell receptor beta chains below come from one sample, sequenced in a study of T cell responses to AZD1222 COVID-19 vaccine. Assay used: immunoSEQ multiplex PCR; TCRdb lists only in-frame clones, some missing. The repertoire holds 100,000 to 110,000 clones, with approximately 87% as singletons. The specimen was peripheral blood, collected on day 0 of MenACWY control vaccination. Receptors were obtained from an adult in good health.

Here the CDR3 reads CASSYGLSGANVLTF. In DNA form, the CDR3 reads TGTGCCAGCAGTTACGGGCTGTCTGGGGCCAACGTCCTGACTTTC. V is TRBV6-2 or TRBV6-3 and J is TRBJ2-6; D is undetermined. Germline CDR1 is MNHEY and CDR2 is SVGEGT. Deletions cut 2 bases from V and 1 base from J, with 6 bases between. The CDR3 contains 15 residues.

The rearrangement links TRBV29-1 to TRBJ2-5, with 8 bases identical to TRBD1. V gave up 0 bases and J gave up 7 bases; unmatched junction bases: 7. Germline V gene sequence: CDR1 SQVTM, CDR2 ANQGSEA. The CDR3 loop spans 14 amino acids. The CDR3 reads CSVEEHRGDGTQYF. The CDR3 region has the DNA TGCAGCGTTGAAGAACACAGGGGGGACGGGACCCAGTACTTC.

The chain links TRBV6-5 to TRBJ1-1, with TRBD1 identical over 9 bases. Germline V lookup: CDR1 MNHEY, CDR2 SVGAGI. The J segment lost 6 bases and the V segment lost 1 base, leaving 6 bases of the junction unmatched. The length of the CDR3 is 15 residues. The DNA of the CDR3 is TGTGCCAGCAGTTACTACTGGACAGGGGAAGCTGAAGCTTTCTTT. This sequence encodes CASSYYWTGEAEAFF.

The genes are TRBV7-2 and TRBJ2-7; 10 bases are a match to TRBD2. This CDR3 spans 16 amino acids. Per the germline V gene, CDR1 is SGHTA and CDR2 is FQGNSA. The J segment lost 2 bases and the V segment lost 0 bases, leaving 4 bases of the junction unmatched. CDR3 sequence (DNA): TGTGCCAGCAGCTTAGCTAGCGGGAGGAAGGCCTACGAGCAGTACTTC. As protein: CASSLASGRKAYEQYF.

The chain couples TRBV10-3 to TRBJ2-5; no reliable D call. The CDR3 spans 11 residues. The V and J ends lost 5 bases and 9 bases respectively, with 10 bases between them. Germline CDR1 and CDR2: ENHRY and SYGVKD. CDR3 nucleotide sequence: TGTGCCATCAGTAGCGACGCGTCCCAGTACTTC. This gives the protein CAISSDASQYF.

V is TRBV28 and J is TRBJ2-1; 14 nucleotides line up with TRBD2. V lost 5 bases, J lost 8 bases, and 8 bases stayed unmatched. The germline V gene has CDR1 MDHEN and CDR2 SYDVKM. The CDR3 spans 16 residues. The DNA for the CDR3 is TGTGCCAGCAGTATACCGGGACTAGCGGGGGTTGATGAGCAGTTCTTC. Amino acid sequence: CASSIPGLAGVDEQFF.

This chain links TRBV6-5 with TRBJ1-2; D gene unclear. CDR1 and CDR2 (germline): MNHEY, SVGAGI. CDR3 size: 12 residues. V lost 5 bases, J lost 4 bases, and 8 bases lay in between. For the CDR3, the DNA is TGTGCCAGCAGTCGGGGTGGCTATGGCTACACCTTC. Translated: CASSRGGYGYTF.

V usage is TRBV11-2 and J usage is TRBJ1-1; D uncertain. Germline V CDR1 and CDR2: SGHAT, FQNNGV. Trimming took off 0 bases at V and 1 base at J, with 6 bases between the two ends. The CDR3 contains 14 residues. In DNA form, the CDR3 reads TGTGCCAGCAGCTTAGACCAGCAGAACACTGAAGCTTTCTTT. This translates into CASSLDQQNTEAFF.

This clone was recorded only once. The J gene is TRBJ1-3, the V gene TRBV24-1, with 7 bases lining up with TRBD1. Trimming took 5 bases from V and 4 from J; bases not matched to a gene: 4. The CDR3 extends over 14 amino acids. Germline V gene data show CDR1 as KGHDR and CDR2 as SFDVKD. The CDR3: CATSAPGGGNTIYF. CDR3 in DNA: TGTGCCACCAGTGCACCAGGGGGAGGAAACACCATATATTTT.

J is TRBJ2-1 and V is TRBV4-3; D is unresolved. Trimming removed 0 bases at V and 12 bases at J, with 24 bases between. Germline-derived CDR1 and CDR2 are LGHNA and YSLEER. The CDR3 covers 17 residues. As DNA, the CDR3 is TGCGCCAGCAGCCAAGATTCCTCTAGATCCGGGCATATGTCGCAGTTCTTC. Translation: CASSQDSSRSGHMSQFF.

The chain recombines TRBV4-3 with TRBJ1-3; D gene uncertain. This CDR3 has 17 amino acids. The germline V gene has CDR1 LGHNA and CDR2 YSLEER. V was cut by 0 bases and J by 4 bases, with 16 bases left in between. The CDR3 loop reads CASSQDRGGGQGNTIYF. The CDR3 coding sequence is TGCGCCAGCAGCCAAGATCGGGGTGGAGGCCAGGGAAACACCATATATTTT.

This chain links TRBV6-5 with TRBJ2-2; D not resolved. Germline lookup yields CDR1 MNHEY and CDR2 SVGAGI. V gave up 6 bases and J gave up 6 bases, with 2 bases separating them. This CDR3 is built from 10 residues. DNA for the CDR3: TGTGCCAGCAGGGCCGGGGAGCTGTTTTTT. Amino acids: CASRAGELFF.

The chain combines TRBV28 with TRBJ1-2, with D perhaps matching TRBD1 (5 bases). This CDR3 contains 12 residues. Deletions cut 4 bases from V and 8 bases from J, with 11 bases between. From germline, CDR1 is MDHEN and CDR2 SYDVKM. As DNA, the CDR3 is TGTGCCAGCAGTTCCCCAGGGTTAGGCTACACCTTC. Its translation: CASSSPGLGYTF.

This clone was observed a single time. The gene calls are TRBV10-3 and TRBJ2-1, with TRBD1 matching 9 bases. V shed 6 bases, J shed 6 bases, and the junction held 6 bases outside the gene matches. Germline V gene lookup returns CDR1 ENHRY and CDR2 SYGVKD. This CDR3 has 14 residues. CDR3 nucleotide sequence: TGTGCCATCAGCACAGGGGGCTTAATCAATGAGCAGTTCTTC. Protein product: CAISTGGLINEQFF.

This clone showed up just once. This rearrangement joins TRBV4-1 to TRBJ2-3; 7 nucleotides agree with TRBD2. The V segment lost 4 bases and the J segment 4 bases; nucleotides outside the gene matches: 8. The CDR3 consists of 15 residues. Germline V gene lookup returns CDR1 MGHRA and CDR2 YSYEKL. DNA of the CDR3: TGCGCCAGCAGCCCAAGAGGACTAGAGGCAGATACGCAGTATTTT. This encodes CASSPRGLEADTQYF.

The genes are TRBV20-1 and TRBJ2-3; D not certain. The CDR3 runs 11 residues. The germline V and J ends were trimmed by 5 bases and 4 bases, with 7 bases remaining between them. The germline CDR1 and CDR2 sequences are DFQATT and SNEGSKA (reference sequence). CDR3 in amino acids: CSALGPDTQYF. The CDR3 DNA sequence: TGCAGTGCTCTCGGACCAGATACGCAGTATTTT.

CDR3 sequence (DNA): TGTGCCTGGAGTGTACTTTTGGATGGCTACACCTTC. Protein sequence: CAWSVLLDGYTF. The rearrangement links TRBV30 to TRBJ1-2; the D is unclear. CDR1 and CDR2 (germline): GTSNPN, SVGIG (reference sequence). There are 12 residues in the CDR3. With 0 bases removed from V and 6 bases from J, the gap between germline ends came to 8 bases.

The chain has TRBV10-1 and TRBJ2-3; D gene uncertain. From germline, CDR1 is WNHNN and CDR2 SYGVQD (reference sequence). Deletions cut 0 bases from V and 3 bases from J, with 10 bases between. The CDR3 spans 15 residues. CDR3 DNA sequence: TGCGCCAGCAGTGAGTCGATGCTAGGTACAGATACGCAGTATTTT. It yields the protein CASSESMLGTDTQYF.

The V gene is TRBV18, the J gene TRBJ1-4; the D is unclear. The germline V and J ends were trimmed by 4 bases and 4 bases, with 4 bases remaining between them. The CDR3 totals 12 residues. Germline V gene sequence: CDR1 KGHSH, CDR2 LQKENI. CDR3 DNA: TGTGCCAGCTCACGACTTAATGAAAAACTGTTTTTT. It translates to CASSRLNEKLFF.

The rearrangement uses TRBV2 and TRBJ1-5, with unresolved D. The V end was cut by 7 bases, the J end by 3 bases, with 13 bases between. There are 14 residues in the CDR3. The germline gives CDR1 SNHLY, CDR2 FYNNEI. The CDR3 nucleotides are TGTGCCAGCAATGGAGTGAACCCCAATCAGCCCCAGCATTTT. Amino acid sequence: CASNGVNPNQPQHF.

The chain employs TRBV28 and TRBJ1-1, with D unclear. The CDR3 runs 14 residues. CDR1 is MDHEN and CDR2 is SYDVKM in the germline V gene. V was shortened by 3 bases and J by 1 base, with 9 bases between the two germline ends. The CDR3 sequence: CASSLWVPNTEAFF. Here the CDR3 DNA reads TGTGCCAGCAGTTTGTGGGTCCCGAACACTGAAGCTTTCTTT.

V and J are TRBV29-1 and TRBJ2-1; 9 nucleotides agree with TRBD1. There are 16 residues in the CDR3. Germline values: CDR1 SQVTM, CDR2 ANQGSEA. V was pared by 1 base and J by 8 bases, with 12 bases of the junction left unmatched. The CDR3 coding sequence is TGCAGCGTTGAAGGGGCGCGGACAGGGGCACTACATGAGCAGTTCTTC. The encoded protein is CSVEGARTGALHEQFF.

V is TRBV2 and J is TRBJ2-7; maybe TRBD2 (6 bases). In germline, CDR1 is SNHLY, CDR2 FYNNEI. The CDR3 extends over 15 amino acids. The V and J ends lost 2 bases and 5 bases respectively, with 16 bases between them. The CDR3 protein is CASSETFGRGHEQYF. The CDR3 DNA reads TGTGCCAGCAGTGAAACGTTCGGGAGAGGCCACGAGCAGTACTTC.

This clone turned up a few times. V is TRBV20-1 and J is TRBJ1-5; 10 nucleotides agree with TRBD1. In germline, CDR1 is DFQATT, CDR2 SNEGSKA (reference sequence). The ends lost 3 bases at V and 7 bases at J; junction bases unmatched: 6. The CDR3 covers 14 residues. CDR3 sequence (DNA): TGCAGTGCTAGTGGGGGACAGGGGCAACAGCCCCAGCATTTT. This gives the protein CSASGGQGQQPQHF.

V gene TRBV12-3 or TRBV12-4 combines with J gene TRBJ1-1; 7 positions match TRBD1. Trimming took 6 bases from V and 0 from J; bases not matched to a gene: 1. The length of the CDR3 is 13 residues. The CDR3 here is CASSQGVNTEAFF. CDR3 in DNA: TGTGCCAGCAGCCAGGGGGTGAACACTGAAGCTTTCTTT.